This TCR beta chain was documented in a study of T cells in Graves' hyperthyroidism and ophthalmopathy. Study-level points and caveats: A 13 V-J signature model discriminated ophthalmopathy versus stable hyperthyroidism.

TCR beta CDR3 region amplification was performed from RNA transcripts. The TCR CDR3 first-round RT-PCR relied on the HTBI primer set. A single record per CDR3 protein comes from TCRdb applying MiXCR to the multiplex PCR reads. The sample has around 620,000 distinct CDR3 sequences; about a sixth are singletons. With a duration under 2 months, the hyperthyroidism was newly diagnosed in patients aged 18 to 65. About this clonotype itself: What it binds is unknown.

Per germline, CDR1 LGHNA and CDR2 YNFKEQ. The ends were cut back, 2 bases at V and 1 base at J, with 5 bases in the middle. The CDR3 is 13 amino acids. The genes are TRBV4-2 and TRBJ1-2, with no clear D. This receptor was obtained from a woman in her twenties or thirties with Graves' hyperthyroidism. The sequencing input was blood. This CDR3 is CASSQRVNYGYTF. In DNA form, the CDR3 reads TGTGCCAGCAGCCAAAGAGTTAACTATGGCTACACCTTC.